Below are 7 T cell receptor beta chains sequenced from a single sample in a study of T cell responses to AZD1222 COVID-19 vaccine. Method: immunoSEQ multiplex PCR; TCRdb's copy keeps in-frame clones and lacks some. The data show some 150,000 clones, about 94% seen once. The material sequenced was peripheral blood, taken on day 0 of AZD1222 vaccination. These receptors all come from an adult in good health.

The V gene is TRBV14, the J gene TRBJ1-1; D is possibly TRBD1 (5 bases). Per the germline V gene, CDR1 is SGHDN and CDR2 is FVKESK. The CDR3 sequence is 14 residues long. Trimming stripped 0 bases from V and 3 bases from J, with 8 bases between. The CDR3 protein is CASSQDRDHTEAFF. The CDR3 DNA reads as TGTGCCAGCAGCCAAGACAGGGACCACACTGAAGCTTTCTTT.

The chain uses TRBV11-2 and TRBJ1-1; possible D gene TRBD1, 6 bases. The V gene's germline CDR1 is SGHAT and CDR2 FQNNGV. There are 15 residues in the CDR3. The V end was cut by 4 bases, the J end by 3 bases, with 15 bases between. This chain's CDR3 is CASSYTTGQDTEAFF. CDR3 sequence (DNA): TGTGCCAGCAGCTACACTACAGGGCAGGACACTGAAGCTTTCTTT.

The chain recombines TRBV4-1 with TRBJ2-1; D perhaps matches TRBD2 (6 bases). The germline CDR1 and CDR2 sequences are MGHRA and YSYEKL. CDR3 size: 16 residues. V was pared by 1 base and J by 5 bases, with 15 bases between. The CDR3 protein is CASSQVPWRDDNEQFF. In DNA, the CDR3 is TGCGCCAGCAGCCAAGTCCCGTGGCGGGACGACAATGAGCAGTTCTTC.

This chain joins TRBV18 and TRBJ1-1; D unclear. This CDR3 has 14 amino acids. The germline V gene encodes CDR1 KGHSH and CDR2 LQKENI. The germline V and J ends were trimmed by 3 bases and 0 bases, with 8 bases remaining between them. CDR3 in DNA: TGTGCCAGCTCACCGTCGGGAGTGAACACTGAAGCTTTCTTT. Its protein is CASSPSGVNTEAFF.

The rearrangement joins TRBV5-1 to TRBJ2-1, with 16 positions matching TRBD2. This CDR3 comprises 18 residues. After removal of 4 bases from V and 9 bases from J, the junction contained 13 bases not matched to a gene. CDR1 and CDR2 from the germline V gene are SGHRS and YFSETQ. The CDR3 region is CASSLGLAGGPLLGEQFF. CDR3 sequence (DNA): TGCGCCAGCAGCCTGGGACTAGCGGGAGGGCCGTTATTGGGTGAGCAGTTCTTC.

The chain's CDR3 is CASSEVGGEGNQPQHF. CDR3 sequence (DNA): TGTGCCAGCAGTGAAGTAGGCGGGGAGGGGAATCAGCCCCAGCATTTT. The rearrangement uses TRBV2 and TRBJ1-5, with a tentative D call TRBD1 (5 bases). Germline assignment: CDR1 SNHLY and CDR2 FYNNEI. V was clipped by 1 base and J by 4 bases, with 14 bases between them. The CDR3 consists of 16 residues.

This chain connects TRBV10-3 to TRBJ2-5, with D unresolved. The CDR3 has 15 amino acids. Germline CDR1 reads ENHRY; CDR2 reads SYGVKD. The V end was cut by 6 bases, the J end by 2 bases, with 16 bases between. CDR3 region: CAIRPTLTGQETQYF. DNA for the CDR3: TGTGCCATCAGGCCGACACTAACTGGTCAAGAGACCCAGTACTTC.